This T cell receptor beta chain is drawn from a study of PD-L1 blockade in urothelial cancer. As for the study in general: From 2014, patients received atezolizumab, given as 1,200 mg intravenously every 3 weeks. T cells were recovered from blood samples at a median of 141,255.

The CDR3 is 15 residues long. With V trimmed by 5 bases and J by 1 base, 7 bases remained unmatched. Germline CDR1 is SGHVS and CDR2 is FQNEAQ. Sequencing used immunoSEQ multiplex PCR; TCRdb keeps in-frame clones, though not all of them. The table lists about 95,000 clones, 87% of them singletons. As to time point: pretreatment peripheral blood. This TCR derives from a man aged 55 to 70 with urothelial cancer. The chain employs TRBV7-8 and TRBJ1-1; TRBD1 matches at 7 bases. This specimen was PBMCs, taken around atezolizumab (anti-PD-L1) treatment. CDR3 sequence: CASSPRQGGNTEAFF. For the CDR3, the DNA is TGTGCCAGCAGCCCACGACAGGGAGGGAACACTGAAGCTTTCTTT.